This T cell receptor beta chain was retrieved from a study of blood T cell repertoires in COVID-19. Overall study context: Researchers got acute and convalescent COVID-19 samples from the United States, Italy and Spain. T cells, B-cell-depleted T cells, or PBMCs supplied cDNA or gDNA.

The authors' processing: The assay estimated nucleated cells by amplifying reference gene primers. Measured with immunoSEQ multiplex PCR; TCRdb has only the in-frame clones, and not every one. Clone size and V and J calls were adopted from that table, with D and trimming inferred from the DNA. The sample has 50,000 to 60,000 clones; roughly 86% are singletons. Germline assignment: CDR1 SGHVS and CDR2 FNYEAQ. Between the trimmed V and J ends, which lost 0 bases and 6 bases, there was a span of 11 bases. This CDR3 is 15 amino acids long. The sample taken for sequencing was peripheral blood. The TCR comes from a man older than 75 with active or convalescent COVID-19. The chain carries TRBV7-6 and TRBJ1-4; D may be TRBD1 (5 bases). The chain's CDR3 is CASSLALGGDEKLFF. The CDR3 bases are TGTGCCAGCAGCTTAGCGTTGGGGGGGGATGAAAAACTGTTTTTT.